This entry features one T cell receptor (beta chain) sequence. What it binds is not known. The CDR3 has 15 amino acids. The V and J ends lost 1 base and 2 bases respectively, with 12 bases between them. Germline assignment: CDR1 LGHNA and CDR2 YSLEER. This sample was included in a study of OX40 agonist ivuxolimab in advanced cancers. Study-level information: Of the patients, three showed partial responses, one with hepatocellular carcinoma and two with cutaneous melanoma.

Study-level points and caveats: In the expanded peripheral T cells, antigen specificity was never determined.

Produced via immunoSEQ multiplex PCR; TCRdb's table is partial and in-frame only. The sample gives approximately 71,000 clones, 90% to 95% of which show up once; more than 15% is in the top ten. The origin of this receptor is an adult with an advanced solid tumor such as melanoma, head and neck, liver or kidney cancer. The sequencing here drew on CD4+ or CD8+ T cells sorted from blood, taken in a trial of the OX40 agonist ivuxolimab. V and J are TRBV4-3 and TRBJ2-7; D unresolved. The DNA of the CDR3 is TGCGCCAGCAGCCAAGGGGTAGGCGGTGCCTACGAGCAGTACTTC. Residues: CASSQGVGGAYEQYF.